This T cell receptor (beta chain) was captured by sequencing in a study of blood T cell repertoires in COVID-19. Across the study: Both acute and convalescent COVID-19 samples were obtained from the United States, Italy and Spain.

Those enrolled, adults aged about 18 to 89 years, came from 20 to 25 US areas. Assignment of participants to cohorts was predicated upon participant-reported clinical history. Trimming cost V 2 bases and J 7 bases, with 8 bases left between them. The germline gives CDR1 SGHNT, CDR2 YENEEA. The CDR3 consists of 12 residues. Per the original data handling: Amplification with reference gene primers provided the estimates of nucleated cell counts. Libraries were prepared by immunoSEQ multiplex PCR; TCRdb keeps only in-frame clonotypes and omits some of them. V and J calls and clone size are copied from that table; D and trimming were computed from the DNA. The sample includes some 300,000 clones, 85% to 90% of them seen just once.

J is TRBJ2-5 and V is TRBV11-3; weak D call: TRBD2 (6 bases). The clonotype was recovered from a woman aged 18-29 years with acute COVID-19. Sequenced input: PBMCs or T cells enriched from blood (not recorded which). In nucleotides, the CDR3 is TGTGCCAGCAGCTTATCCGGGGGGACCCAGTACTTC. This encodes CASSLSGGTQYF.